One and the same sample provided the 2 T cell receptor beta chains below, sequenced in a study of cytomegalovirus exposure and HLA in healthy donors. Assay: immunoSEQ multiplex PCR; the TCRdb copy retains only in-frame clones and omits some. The sample has some 140,000 clones; roughly 81% are singletons. Source material: PBMCs. These receptor sequences come from a woman aged 25 to 39 in good health and CMV-seronegative.

The rearrangement links TRBV7-9 to TRBJ1-2, with a tentative D call TRBD1 (6 bases). Trimming removed 4 bases at V and 5 bases at J, with 14 bases between. Germline CDR1 is SEHNR and CDR2 is FQNEAQ (reference sequence). There are 14 residues in the CDR3. CDR3 nucleotides: TGTGCCAGCAGCTCAACAGGGTTGTGGTATGGCTACACCTTC. The encoded protein is CASSSTGLWYGYTF.

The chain uses TRBV25-1 and TRBJ1-2, with D unresolved. This CDR3 is built from 15 residues. Trimming shortened V by 4 bases and J by 8 bases, and 20 bases separated the two germline ends. Germline V gives CDR1 MGHDK, CDR2 SYGVNS. The CDR3 is CASSGAGSSSRGYTF. The CDR3 DNA follows: TGTGCCAGCAGTGGAGCGGGGTCCTCATCGAGGGGCTACACCTTC.